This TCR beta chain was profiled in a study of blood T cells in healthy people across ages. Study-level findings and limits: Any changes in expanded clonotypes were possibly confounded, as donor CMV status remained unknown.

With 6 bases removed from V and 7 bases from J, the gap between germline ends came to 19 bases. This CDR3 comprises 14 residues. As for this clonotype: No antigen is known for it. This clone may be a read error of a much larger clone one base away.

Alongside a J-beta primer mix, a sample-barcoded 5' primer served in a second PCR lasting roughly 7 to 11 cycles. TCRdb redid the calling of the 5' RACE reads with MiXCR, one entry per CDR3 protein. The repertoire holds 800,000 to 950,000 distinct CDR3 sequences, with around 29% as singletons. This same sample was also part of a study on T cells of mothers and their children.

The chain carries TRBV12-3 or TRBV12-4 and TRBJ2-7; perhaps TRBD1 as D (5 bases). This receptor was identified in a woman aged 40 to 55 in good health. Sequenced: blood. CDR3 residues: CASSPHNRQGEQYF. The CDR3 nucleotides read TGTGCCAGCAGCCCGCATAATAGGCAGGGAGAGCAGTACTTC.